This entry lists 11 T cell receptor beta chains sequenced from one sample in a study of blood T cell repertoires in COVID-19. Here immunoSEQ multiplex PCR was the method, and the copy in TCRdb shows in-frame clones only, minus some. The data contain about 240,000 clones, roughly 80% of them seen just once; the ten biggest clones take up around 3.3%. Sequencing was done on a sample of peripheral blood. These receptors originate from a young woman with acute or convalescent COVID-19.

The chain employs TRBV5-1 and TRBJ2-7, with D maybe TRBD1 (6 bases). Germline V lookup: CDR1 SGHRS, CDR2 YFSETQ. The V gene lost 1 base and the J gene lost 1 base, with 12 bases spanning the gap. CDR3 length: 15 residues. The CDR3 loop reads CASSLQGPLSYEQYF. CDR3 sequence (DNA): TGCGCCAGCAGCTTGCAGGGGCCTCTTTCCTACGAGCAGTACTTC.

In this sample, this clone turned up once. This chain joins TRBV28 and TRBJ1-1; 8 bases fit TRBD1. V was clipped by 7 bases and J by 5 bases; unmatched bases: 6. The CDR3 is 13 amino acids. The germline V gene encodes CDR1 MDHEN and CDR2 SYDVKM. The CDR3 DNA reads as TGTGCCAGCAACGCAGGGGGCAGGACTGAAGCTTTCTTT. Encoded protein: CASNAGGRTEAFF.

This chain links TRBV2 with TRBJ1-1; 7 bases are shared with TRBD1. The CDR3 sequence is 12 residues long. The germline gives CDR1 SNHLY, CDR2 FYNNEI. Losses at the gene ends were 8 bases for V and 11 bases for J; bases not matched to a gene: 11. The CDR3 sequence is CASGERGQGAFF. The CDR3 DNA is TGTGCCAGCGGCGAAAGGGGGCAGGGGGCTTTCTTT.

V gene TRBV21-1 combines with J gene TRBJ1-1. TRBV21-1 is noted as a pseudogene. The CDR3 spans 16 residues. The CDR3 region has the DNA TGTGCCAGCAATAGGAGGAGCAATAGAATGAACACTGAAGCTTTCTTT. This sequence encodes CASNRRSNRMNTEAFF.

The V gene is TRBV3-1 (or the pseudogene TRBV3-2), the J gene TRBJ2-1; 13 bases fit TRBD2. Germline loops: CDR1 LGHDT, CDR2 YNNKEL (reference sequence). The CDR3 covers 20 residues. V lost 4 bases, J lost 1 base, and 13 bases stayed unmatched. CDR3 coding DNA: TGTGCCAGCAGCCCGTCAACTAGCGGGAGGGTTTTCGCGTCCTACAATGAGCAGTTCTTC. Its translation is CASSPSTSGRVFASYNEQFF.

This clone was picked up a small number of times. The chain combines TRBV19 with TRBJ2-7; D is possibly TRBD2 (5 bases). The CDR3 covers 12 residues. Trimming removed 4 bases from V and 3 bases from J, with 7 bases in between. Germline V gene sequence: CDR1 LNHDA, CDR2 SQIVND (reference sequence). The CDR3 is CASSRRNYEQYF. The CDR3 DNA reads TGTGCCAGTAGTAGGAGGAACTACGAGCAGTACTTC.

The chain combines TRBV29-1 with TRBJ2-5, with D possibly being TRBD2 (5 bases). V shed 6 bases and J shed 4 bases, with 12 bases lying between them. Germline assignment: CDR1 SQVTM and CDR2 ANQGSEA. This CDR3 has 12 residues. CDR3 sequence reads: CSVALATETQYF. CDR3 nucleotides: TGCAGCGTCGCTCTAGCTACAGAGACCCAGTACTTC. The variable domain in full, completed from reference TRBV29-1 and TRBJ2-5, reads SAVISQKPSRDICQRGTSLTIQCQVDSQVTMMFWYRQQPGQSLTLIATANQGSEATYESGFVIDKFPISRPNLTFSTLTVSNMSPEDSSIYLCSVALATETQYFGPGTRLLVL.

The CDR3 sequence: CASSVEGNSGSEQYF. In DNA, the CDR3 is TGTGCCAGCAGCGTAGAGGGGAATAGCGGGAGCGAGCAGTACTTC. The J gene is TRBJ2-7, the V gene TRBV9; TRBD2 aligns across 9 bases. The junction had 7 bases not matched to a gene; V was cut back by 0 bases and J by 6 bases. From germline, CDR1 is SGDLS and CDR2 YYNGEE. The CDR3 runs to 15 residues.

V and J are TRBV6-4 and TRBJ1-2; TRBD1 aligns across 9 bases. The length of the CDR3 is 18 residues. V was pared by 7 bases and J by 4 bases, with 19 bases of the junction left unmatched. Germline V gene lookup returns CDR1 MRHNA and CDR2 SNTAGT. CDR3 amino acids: CASTDRQGDRNWGYGYTF. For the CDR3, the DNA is TGTGCCAGCACCGATAGACAGGGGGATCGGAATTGGGGCTATGGCTACACCTTC.

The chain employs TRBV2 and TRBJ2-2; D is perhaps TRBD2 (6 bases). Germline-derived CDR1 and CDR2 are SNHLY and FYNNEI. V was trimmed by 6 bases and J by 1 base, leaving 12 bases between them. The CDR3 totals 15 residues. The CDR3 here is CASRSLAENTGELFF. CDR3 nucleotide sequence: TGTGCCAGCAGAAGCTTAGCGGAGAACACCGGGGAGCTGTTTTTT.

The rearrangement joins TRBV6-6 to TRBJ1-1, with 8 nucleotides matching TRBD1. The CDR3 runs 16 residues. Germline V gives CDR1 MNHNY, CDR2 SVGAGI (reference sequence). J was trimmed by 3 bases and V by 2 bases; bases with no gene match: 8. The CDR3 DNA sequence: TGTGCCAGCAGTTACCCCCAGGGGGCGAAGGACACTGAAGCTTTCTTT. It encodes CASSYPQGAKDTEAFF.